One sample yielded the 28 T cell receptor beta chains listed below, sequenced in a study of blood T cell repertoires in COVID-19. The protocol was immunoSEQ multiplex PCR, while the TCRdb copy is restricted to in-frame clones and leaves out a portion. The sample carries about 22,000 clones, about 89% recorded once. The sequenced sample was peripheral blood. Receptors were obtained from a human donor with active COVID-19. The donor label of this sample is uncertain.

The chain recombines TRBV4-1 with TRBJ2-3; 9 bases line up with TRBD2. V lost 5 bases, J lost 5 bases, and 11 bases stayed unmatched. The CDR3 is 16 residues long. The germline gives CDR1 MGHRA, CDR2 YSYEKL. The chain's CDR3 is CASSVEVAGALDTQYF. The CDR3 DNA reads TGCGCCAGCAGCGTTGAGGTAGCGGGAGCTTTAGATACGCAGTATTTT.

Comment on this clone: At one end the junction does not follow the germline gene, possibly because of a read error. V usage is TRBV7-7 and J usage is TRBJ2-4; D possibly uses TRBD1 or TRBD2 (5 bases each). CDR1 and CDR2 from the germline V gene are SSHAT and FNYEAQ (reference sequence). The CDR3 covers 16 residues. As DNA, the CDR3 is TGTGCTAGCAGCTTAGCGCCAGGGTTGGCCAAAAACATTCAGTACTTC. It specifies CASSLAPGLAKNIQYF. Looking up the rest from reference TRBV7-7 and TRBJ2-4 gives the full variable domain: GAGVSQSPRYKVTKRGQDVTLRCDPISSHATLYWYQQALGQGPEFLTYFNYEAQPDKSGLPSDRFSAERPEGSISTLTIQRTEQRDSAMYRCASSLAPGLAKNIQYFGAGTRLSVL.

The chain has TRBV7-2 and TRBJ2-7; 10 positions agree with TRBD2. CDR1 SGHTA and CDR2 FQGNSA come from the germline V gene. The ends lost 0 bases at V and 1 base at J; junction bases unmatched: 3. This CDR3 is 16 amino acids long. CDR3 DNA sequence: TGTGCCAGCAGCTTAGCCCCGACTAGCGGGTCCTACGAGCAGTACTTC. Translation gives CASSLAPTSGSYEQYF.

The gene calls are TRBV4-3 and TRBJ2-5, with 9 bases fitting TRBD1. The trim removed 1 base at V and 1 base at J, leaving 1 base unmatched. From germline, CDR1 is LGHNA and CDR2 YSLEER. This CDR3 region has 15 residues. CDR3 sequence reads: CASSQVQGAQETQYF. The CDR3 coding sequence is TGCGCCAGCAGCCAAGTACAGGGGGCCCAAGAGACCCAGTACTTC.

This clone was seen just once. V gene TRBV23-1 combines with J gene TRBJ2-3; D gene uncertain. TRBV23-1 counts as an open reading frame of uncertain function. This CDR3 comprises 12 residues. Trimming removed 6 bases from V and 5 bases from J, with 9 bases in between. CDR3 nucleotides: TGCGCCAGCAGGGTTGCGCGAGATACGCAGTATTTT. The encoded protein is CASRVARDTQYF.

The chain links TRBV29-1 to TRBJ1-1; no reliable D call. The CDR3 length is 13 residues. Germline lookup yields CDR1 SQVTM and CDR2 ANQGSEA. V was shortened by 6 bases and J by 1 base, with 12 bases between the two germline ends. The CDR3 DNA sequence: TGCAGCGTCGATAAAACAAGGAACACTGAAGCTTTCTTT. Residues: CSVDKTRNTEAFF.

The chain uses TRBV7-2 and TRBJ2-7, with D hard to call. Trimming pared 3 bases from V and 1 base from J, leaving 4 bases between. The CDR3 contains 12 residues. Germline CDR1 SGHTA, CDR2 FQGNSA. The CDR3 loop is CASSFPSYEQYF. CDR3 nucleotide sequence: TGTGCCAGCAGCTTCCCTTCCTACGAGCAGTACTTC.

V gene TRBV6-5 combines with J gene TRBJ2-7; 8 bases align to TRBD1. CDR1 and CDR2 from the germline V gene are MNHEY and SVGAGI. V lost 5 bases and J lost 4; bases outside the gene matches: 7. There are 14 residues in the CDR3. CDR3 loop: CASSTQDRAYEQYF. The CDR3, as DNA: TGTGCCAGCAGTACCCAGGACAGGGCATACGAGCAGTACTTC.

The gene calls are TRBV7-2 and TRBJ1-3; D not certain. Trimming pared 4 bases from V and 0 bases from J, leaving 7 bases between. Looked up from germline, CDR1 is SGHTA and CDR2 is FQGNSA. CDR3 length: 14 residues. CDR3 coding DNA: TGTGCCAGCAGCTCAACAGTCTCTGGAAACACCATATATTTT. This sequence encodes CASSSTVSGNTIYF. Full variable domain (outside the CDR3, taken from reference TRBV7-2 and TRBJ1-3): GAGVSQSPSNKVTEKGKDVELRCDPISGHTALYWYRQSLGQGLEFLIYFQGNSAPDKSGLPSDRFSAERTGGSVSTLTIQRTQQEDSAVYLCASSSTVSGNTIYFGEGSWLTVV.

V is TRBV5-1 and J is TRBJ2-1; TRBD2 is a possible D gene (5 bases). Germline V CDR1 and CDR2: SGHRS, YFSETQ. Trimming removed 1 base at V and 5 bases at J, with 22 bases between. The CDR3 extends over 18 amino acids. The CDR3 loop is CASSLSTSRATPDNEQFF. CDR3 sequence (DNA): TGCGCCAGCAGCTTGAGCACTAGTAGGGCTACACCGGACAATGAGCAGTTCTTC.

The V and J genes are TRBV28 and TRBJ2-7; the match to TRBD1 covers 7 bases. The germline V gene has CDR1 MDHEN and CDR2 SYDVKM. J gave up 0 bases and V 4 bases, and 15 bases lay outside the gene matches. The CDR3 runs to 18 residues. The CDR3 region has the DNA TGTGCCAGCAGTTCACACGTTCCTCCGGGACAGAGCTCCTACGAGCAGTACTTC. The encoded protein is CASSSHVPPGQSSYEQYF.

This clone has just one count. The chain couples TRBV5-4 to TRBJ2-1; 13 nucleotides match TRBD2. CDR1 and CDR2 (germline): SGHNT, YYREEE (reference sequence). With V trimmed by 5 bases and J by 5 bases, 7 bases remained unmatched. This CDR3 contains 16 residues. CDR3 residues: CASRWTGTSGNNEQFF. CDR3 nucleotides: TGTGCCAGCAGGTGGACCGGGACTAGCGGGAACAATGAGCAGTTCTTC.

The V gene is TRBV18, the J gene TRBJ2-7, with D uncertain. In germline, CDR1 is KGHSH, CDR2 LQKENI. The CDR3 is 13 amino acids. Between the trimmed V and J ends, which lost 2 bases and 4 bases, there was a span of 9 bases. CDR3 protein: CASSPSRRYEQYF. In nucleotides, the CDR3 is TGTGCCAGCTCACCATCGCGTCGGTACGAGCAGTACTTC.

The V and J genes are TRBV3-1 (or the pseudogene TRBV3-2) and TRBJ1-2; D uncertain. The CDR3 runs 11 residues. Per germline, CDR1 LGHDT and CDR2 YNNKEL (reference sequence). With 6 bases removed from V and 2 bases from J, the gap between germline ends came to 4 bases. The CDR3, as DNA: TGTGCCAGCAGTCAGAACTATGGCTACACCTTC. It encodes CASSQNYGYTF.

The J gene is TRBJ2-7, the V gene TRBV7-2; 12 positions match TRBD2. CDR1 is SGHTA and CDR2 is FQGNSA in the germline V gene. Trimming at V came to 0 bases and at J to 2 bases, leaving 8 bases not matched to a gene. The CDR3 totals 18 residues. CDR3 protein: CASSLAETSGSTPYEQYF. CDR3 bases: TGTGCCAGCAGCTTAGCCGAGACTAGCGGGAGTACCCCCTACGAGCAGTACTTC.

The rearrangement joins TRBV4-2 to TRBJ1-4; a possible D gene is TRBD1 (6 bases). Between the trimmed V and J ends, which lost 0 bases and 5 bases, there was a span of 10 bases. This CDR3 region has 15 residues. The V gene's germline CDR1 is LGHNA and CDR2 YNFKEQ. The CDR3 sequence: CASSQEMQGNEKLFF. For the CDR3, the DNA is TGTGCCAGCAGCCAAGAGATGCAGGGGAATGAAAAACTGTTTTTT.

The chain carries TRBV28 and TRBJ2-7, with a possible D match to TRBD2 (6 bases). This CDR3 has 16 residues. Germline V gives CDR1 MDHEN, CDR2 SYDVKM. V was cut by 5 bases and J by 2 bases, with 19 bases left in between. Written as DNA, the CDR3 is TGTGCCAGCAGTAGTGTCATTGTGGGAGGTACCTACGAGCAGTACTTC. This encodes CASSSVIVGGTYEQYF.

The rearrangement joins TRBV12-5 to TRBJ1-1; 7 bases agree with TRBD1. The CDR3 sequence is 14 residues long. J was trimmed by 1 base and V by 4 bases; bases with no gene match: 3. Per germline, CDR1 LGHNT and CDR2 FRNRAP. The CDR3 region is CASGWGTANTEAFF. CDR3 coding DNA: TGTGCTAGTGGTTGGGGGACAGCGAACACTGAAGCTTTCTTT.

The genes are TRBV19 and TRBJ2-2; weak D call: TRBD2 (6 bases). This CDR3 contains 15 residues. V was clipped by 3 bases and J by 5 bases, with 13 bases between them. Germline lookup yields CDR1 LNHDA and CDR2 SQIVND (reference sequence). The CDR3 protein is CASSIKPGTTGELFF. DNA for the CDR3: TGTGCCAGTAGTATTAAGCCCGGGACTACCGGGGAGCTGTTTTTT.

The CDR3 here is CATSDANPEASTDTQYF. CDR3 nucleotide sequence: TGTGCCACCAGTGACGCCAATCCCGAAGCTAGCACAGATACGCAGTATTTT. V gene TRBV24-1 combines with J gene TRBJ2-3; D gene ambiguous. Trimming removed 4 bases at V and 0 bases at J, with 16 bases between. The CDR3 runs to 17 residues. Germline CDR1 KGHDR, CDR2 SFDVKD.

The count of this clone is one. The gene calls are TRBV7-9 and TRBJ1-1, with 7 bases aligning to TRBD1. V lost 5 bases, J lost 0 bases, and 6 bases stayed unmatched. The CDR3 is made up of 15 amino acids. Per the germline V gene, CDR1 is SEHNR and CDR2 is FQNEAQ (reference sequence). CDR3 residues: CASSLYRGMNTEAFF. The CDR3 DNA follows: TGTGCCAGCAGCCTGTACAGGGGCATGAACACTGAAGCTTTCTTT.

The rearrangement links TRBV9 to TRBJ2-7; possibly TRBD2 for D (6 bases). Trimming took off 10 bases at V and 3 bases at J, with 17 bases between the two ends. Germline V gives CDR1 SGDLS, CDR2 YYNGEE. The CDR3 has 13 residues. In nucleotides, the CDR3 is TGTGCCGGGGGACCCCGGGAGTTCTACGAGCAGTACTTC. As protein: CAGGPREFYEQYF.

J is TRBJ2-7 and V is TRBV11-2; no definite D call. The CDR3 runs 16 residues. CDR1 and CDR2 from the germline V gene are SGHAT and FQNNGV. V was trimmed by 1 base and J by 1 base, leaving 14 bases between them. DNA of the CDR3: TGTGCCAGCAGCTTAGGGGTTGGTAGCTTATCCTACGAGCAGTACTTC. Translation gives CASSLGVGSLSYEQYF.

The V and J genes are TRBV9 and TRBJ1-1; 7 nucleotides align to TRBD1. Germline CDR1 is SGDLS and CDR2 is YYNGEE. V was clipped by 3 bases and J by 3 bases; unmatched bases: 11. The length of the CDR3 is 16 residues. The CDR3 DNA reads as TGTGCCAGCAGCGCTAGAGACAGGGAATGGGACACTGAAGCTTTCTTT. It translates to CASSARDREWDTEAFF. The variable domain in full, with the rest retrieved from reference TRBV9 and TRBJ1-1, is DSGVTQTPKHLITATGQRVTLRCSPRSGDLSVYWYQQSLDQGLQFLIQYYNGEERAKGNILERFSAQQFPDLHSELNLSSLELGDSALYFCASSARDREWDTEAFFGQGTRLTVV.

Here the CDR3 DNA reads TGTGCCAGCAGCTTTGGGGACAGGAACTATGGCTACACCTTC. Its translation: CASSFGDRNYGYTF. The chain couples TRBV7-2 to TRBJ1-2; 8 bases are shared with TRBD1. Germline-derived CDR1 and CDR2 are SGHTA and FQGNSA. Unmatched junction bases numbered 2, after V lost 3 bases and J lost 2 bases. This CDR3 is 14 amino acids long.

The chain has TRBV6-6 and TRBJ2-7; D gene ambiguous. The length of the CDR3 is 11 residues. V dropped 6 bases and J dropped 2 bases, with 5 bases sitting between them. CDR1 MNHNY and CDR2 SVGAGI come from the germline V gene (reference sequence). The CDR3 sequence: CASRATYEQYF. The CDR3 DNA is TGTGCCAGCAGGGCCACCTACGAGCAGTACTTC.

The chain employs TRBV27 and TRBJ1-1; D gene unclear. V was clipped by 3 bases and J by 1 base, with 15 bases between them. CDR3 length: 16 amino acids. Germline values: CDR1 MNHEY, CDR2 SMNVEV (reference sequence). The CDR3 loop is CASSFAHRTSNTEAFF. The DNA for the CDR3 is TGTGCCAGCAGTTTTGCCCATCGAACATCGAACACTGAAGCTTTCTTT.

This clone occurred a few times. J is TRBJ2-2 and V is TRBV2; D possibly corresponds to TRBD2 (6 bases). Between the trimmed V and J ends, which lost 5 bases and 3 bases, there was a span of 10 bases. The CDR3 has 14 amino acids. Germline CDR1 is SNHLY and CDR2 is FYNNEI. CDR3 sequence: CASSRDSYTGELFF. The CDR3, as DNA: TGTGCCAGCAGTCGGGACTCTTACACCGGGGAGCTGTTTTTT. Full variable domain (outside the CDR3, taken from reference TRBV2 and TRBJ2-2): EPEVTQTPSHQVTQMGQEVILRCVPISNHLYFYWYRQILGQKVEFLVSFYNNEISEKSEIFDDQFSVERPDGSNFTLKIRSTKLEDSAMYFCASSRDSYTGELFFGEGSRLTVL.